Following are 27 T cell receptor beta chains from one sample sequenced in a study of blood T cell repertoires in COVID-19. Only in-frame clones appear in the TCRdb table, and some are missing; sequencing was by immunoSEQ multiplex PCR. The repertoire includes some 120,000 clones, 80% to 90% of them detected once, and less than 1.5% sits in the top ten. The sample was peripheral blood. These receptors were collected from a man aged 35 to 55 with acute or convalescent COVID-19.

The chain carries TRBV29-1 and TRBJ2-2; 7 nucleotides line up with TRBD1. This CDR3 contains 14 residues. The V and J ends lost 6 bases and 1 base, in that order; junction bases with no gene match: 5. Germline CDR1 and CDR2: SQVTM and ANQGSEA. CDR3 amino acids: CSVRDRLNTGELFF. The CDR3 coding sequence is TGCAGCGTCCGGGACAGATTGAACACCGGGGAGCTGTTTTTT.

The chain carries TRBV18 and TRBJ1-1, with TRBD1 matching over 7 bases. This CDR3 contains 16 residues. CDR1 is KGHSH and CDR2 is LQKENI in the germline V gene. The ends lost 3 bases at V and 3 bases at J; junction bases unmatched: 10. CDR3 loop: CASSPTRDSGYTEAFF. The DNA of the CDR3 is TGTGCCAGCTCACCCACCCGGGACAGTGGGTACACTGAAGCTTTCTTT.

In this sample, this clone turned up once. CDR3 sequence (DNA): TGTGCCTGGAGTGAGGGCGGGGAAGGGACGCAGTATTTT. Protein sequence: CAWSEGGEGTQYF. This chain joins TRBV30 and TRBJ2-3; perhaps TRBD2 as D (6 bases). Trimming cost V 1 base and J 9 bases, with 14 bases left between them. The CDR3 runs to 13 residues. The germline V gene has CDR1 GTSNPN and CDR2 SVGIG (reference sequence).

V gene TRBV11-2 combines with J gene TRBJ1-1; D is possibly TRBD1 (6 bases). Germline V gives CDR1 SGHAT, CDR2 FQNNGV. This CDR3 is built from 14 residues. V lost 5 bases, J lost 3 bases, and 13 bases lay in between. CDR3 nucleotides: TGTGCCAGCAGCCCGCACAGGGATCACACTGAAGCTTTCTTT. Translation gives CASSPHRDHTEAFF. Using reference TRBV11-2 and TRBJ1-1 for the parts outside the CDR3, the full variable domain is EAGVAQSPRYKIIEKRQSVAFWCNPISGHATLYWYQQILGQGPKLLIQFQNNGVVDDSQLPKDRFSAERLKGVDSTLKIQPAKLEDSAVYLCASSPHRDHTEAFFGQGTRLTVV.

Of note for this clone: This sample also contains other DNA sequences that code for the same CDR3. The rearrangement links TRBV6-5 to TRBJ2-1; D perhaps matches TRBD1 (6 bases). Per the germline V gene, CDR1 is MNHEY and CDR2 is SVGAGI. The CDR3 is 15 amino acids. V was trimmed by 1 base and J by 0 bases, leaving 7 bases between them. The CDR3 region is CASSYLGGSYNEQFF. The CDR3 region has the DNA TGTGCCAGCAGTTACTTAGGGGGCTCCTACAATGAGCAGTTCTTC.

The chain couples TRBV4-1 to TRBJ2-1; 10 bases match TRBD2. This CDR3 is built from 17 residues. Trimming removed 8 bases from V and 9 bases from J; junction bases left unmatched: 19. Germline V gene sequence: CDR1 MGHRA, CDR2 YSYEKL. The CDR3 spells CASSPIWASGGAGEQFF. CDR3 DNA: TGCGCCAGCTCCCCCATCTGGGCCAGCGGGGGGGCGGGTGAGCAGTTCTTC.

The chain uses TRBV28 and TRBJ2-3; 8 bases agree with TRBD2. The germline V gene has CDR1 MDHEN and CDR2 SYDVKM. V lost 0 bases, J lost 2 bases, and 10 bases stayed unmatched. The CDR3 consists of 18 residues. The CDR3 sequence: CASSLWRPGGMDTDTQYF. CDR3 bases: TGTGCCAGCAGTTTATGGAGGCCGGGAGGGATGGACACAGATACGCAGTATTTT.

This clone was seen a handful of times. V is TRBV7-2 and J is TRBJ2-1; a possible D gene is TRBD2 (6 bases). The V end was cut by 0 bases, the J end by 7 bases, with 10 bases between. This CDR3 is built from 14 residues. Germline V lookup: CDR1 SGHTA, CDR2 FQGNSA. Here the CDR3 DNA reads TGTGCCAGCAGCTTAGCGGGGGGTCCTAATGAGCAGTTCTTC. Its protein is CASSLAGGPNEQFF.

A remark on this clone: A junction boundary mismatches the germline segment, possibly from a read error. The CDR3 region has the DNA TGTGCCAGCACCTTGACCCGGGGGGAAAAACTGTTTTTT. Amino acids: CASTLTRGEKLFF. This chain joins TRBV5-8 and TRBJ1-4, with D possibly being TRBD1 (5 bases). Germline V lookup: CDR1 SGHTS, CDR2 YDEGEE. The CDR3 length is 13 residues.

The chain couples TRBV5-1 to TRBJ2-5; D remains unclear. CDR1 and CDR2 from the germline V gene are SGHRS and YFSETQ. Trimming removed 3 bases at V and 5 bases at J, with 11 bases between. The CDR3 is 13 residues long. The CDR3 coding sequence is TGCGCCAGCAGCTGGCAGGTTGGGGAGACCCAGTACTTC. It is translated as CASSWQVGETQYF.

The chain joins TRBV7-9 to TRBJ2-1; perhaps TRBD2 as D (6 bases). From germline, CDR1 is SEHNR and CDR2 FQNEAQ (reference sequence). Trimming stripped 1 base from V and 13 bases from J, with 14 bases between. The CDR3 is 13 residues long. The DNA for the CDR3 is TGTGCCAGCAGCTTAGGATGGGGAGGCAGCCAGTTCTTC. Translating gives CASSLGWGGSQFF.

The chain has TRBV7-2 and TRBJ2-5; TRBD2 matches 9 bases. V was clipped by 3 bases and J by 5 bases; unmatched bases: 19. There are 19 residues in the CDR3. Germline V gene lookup returns CDR1 SGHTA and CDR2 FQGNSA. CDR3 nucleotide sequence: TGTGCCAGCAGCTTGGGCCCGCGGGGCGCGGGAGGGCCGGTTGAGACCCAGTACTTC. Amino acid sequence: CASSLGPRGAGGPVETQYF.

The rearrangement joins TRBV30 to TRBJ2-7; D is ambiguous. Germline CDR1 GTSNPN, CDR2 SVGIG (reference sequence). V lost 5 bases to trimming and J lost 1 base, with 6 bases between them. CDR3 length: 11 amino acids. The CDR3 protein is CAWALSYEQYF. The CDR3 DNA reads as TGTGCCTGGGCCTTGTCCTACGAGCAGTACTTC.

The V call is TRBV25-1, the J call TRBJ1-1; D is perhaps TRBD1 (5 bases). V gave up 2 bases and J gave up 5 bases, with 15 bases separating them. The germline V gene encodes CDR1 MGHDK and CDR2 SYGVNS. The CDR3 totals 15 residues. The CDR3 bases are TGTGCCAGCAGTGAAACGGATAGGGGCTCTACTGAAGCTTTCTTT. It yields the protein CASSETDRGSTEAFF.

The chain uses TRBV27 and TRBJ1-2, with D possibly TRBD1 on 5 matching bases. V lost 5 bases and J lost 7, with 14 bases in between. Germline CDR1 MNHEY, CDR2 SMNVEV (reference sequence). This CDR3 is 13 amino acids long. The DNA for the CDR3 is TGTGCCAGCAGTACGACAGCTAGGGGTGGCTACACCTTC. Its protein product is CASSTTARGGYTF.

V and J are TRBV13 and TRBJ2-5, with a tentative D call TRBD1 (6 bases). The CDR3 is made up of 13 amino acids. V shed 5 bases and J shed 2 bases, with 9 bases lying between them. The germline CDR1 and CDR2 sequences are PRHDT and FYEKMQ (reference sequence). As DNA, the CDR3 is TGTGCCAGCAGCAGAGACAGGCAAGAGACCCAGTACTTC. It translates to CASSRDRQETQYF.

The rearrangement uses TRBV5-4 and TRBJ2-6, with a possible D match to TRBD1 (5 bases). This CDR3 region has 14 residues. With 3 bases removed from V and 2 bases from J, the gap between germline ends came to 6 bases. Germline-derived CDR1 and CDR2 are SGHNT and YYREEE (reference sequence). The CDR3 DNA follows: TGTGCCAGCAGCTCAGGGACTGGGGCCAACGTCCTGACTTTC. This gives the protein CASSSGTGANVLTF.

The J gene is TRBJ2-2, the V gene TRBV7-3; 7 nucleotides match TRBD2. This CDR3 is built from 14 residues. The V gene end was trimmed by 8 bases and the J gene end by 0 bases; junction bases not matched to a gene: 3. Per germline, CDR1 SGHTA and CDR2 FQGTGA. In nucleotides, the CDR3 is TGTGCCAGCTCGCGGGGGACGAACACCGGGGAGCTGTTTTTT. Its translation is CASSRGTNTGELFF.

The rearrangement links TRBV3-1 (or the pseudogene TRBV3-2) to TRBJ2-7; TRBD2 is a possible D gene (5 bases). CDR3 length: 14 residues. Germline values: CDR1 LGHDT, CDR2 YNNKEL (reference sequence). Trimming took off 2 bases at V and 4 bases at J, with 12 bases between the two ends. The CDR3 reads CASSQKVRGYEQYF. CDR3 bases: TGTGCCAGCAGCCAAAAGGTTCGAGGGTACGAGCAGTACTTC.

The chain combines TRBV30 with TRBJ1-3, with 7 positions matching TRBD1. The V and J ends lost 5 bases and 4 bases, in that order; junction bases with no gene match: 5. The CDR3 length is 13 residues. Germline V gives CDR1 GTSNPN, CDR2 SVGIG (reference sequence). DNA of the CDR3: TGTGCCTGGGACAGGGTTAAGGGAAACACCATATATTTT. Its translation: CAWDRVKGNTIYF.

The chain is built from TRBV5-1 and TRBJ2-3; tentative D call: TRBD1 (6 bases). The CDR3 covers 16 residues. Trimming took off 4 bases at V and 0 bases at J, with 15 bases between the two ends. Germline CDR1 SGHRS, CDR2 YFSETQ. CDR3 sequence: CASSRGQLPSTDTQYF. The CDR3 nucleotides read TGCGCCAGCAGCCGAGGACAGCTGCCTAGCACAGATACGCAGTATTTT.

The chain combines TRBV5-1 with TRBJ1-2; 7 positions agree with TRBD1. Germline values: CDR1 SGHRS, CDR2 YFSETQ. V was clipped by 3 bases and J by 6 bases; unmatched bases: 8. There are 14 residues in the CDR3. The CDR3 bases are TGCGCCAGCAGCTCCTACACAGGGGAGGATGGCTACACCTTC. Its protein is CASSSYTGEDGYTF.

This chain uses TRBV6-5 with TRBJ1-1; 8 positions agree with TRBD1. CDR1 is MNHEY and CDR2 is SVGAGI in the germline V gene. The V and J ends lost 7 bases and 3 bases, in that order; junction bases with no gene match: 4. The CDR3 runs 13 residues. Here the CDR3 reads CASTPTGDTEAFF. CDR3 bases: TGTGCCAGCACCCCGACAGGGGACACTGAAGCTTTCTTT.

The chain is built from TRBV12-3 or TRBV12-4 and TRBJ1-6; 8 nucleotides agree with TRBD1. The trim removed 8 bases at V and 7 bases at J, leaving 4 bases unmatched. The CDR3 sequence is 13 residues long. The CDR3 coding sequence is TGTGCCAGCTCAGGGGGCAGGAATTCACCCCTCCACTTT. It codes for CASSGGRNSPLHF.

Turning to this clone: Its ends do not fully match the called genes, so a read error is possible. The rearrangement links TRBV7-7 to TRBJ2-5, with 11 bases lining up with TRBD2. CDR3 length equals 15 residues. CDR1 is SSHAT and CDR2 is FNYEAQ in the germline V gene (reference sequence). CDR3 bases: TGTGCTAGCAGCTTAGCGGGGGGGCCTTCAGAGACCCAGTACTTC. It codes for CASSLAGGPSETQYF. The entire variable domain, with the rest obtained from reference TRBV7-7 and TRBJ2-5, is as follows: GAGVSQSPRYKVTKRGQDVTLRCDPISSHATLYWYQQALGQGPEFLTYFNYEAQPDKSGLPSDRFSAERPEGSISTLTIQRTEQRDSAMYRCASSLAGGPSETQYFGPGTRLLVL.

The CDR3, as DNA: TGTGCCAGCTCACCAGGCGAGGGAAGCAATCAGCCCCAGCATTTT. This codes for CASSPGEGSNQPQHF. The chain combines TRBV18 with TRBJ1-5; D is undetermined. Germline CDR1 reads KGHSH; CDR2 reads LQKENI. The CDR3 consists of 15 residues. V lost 2 bases to trimming and J lost 1 base, with 9 bases between them.

V gene TRBV5-1 combines with J gene TRBJ2-3; 12 bases line up with TRBD2. The J segment lost 6 bases and the V segment lost 8 bases, leaving 7 bases of the junction unmatched. CDR3 size: 14 residues. Germline lookup yields CDR1 SGHRS and CDR2 YFSETQ. CDR3 loop: CASRTSGMGDTQYF. The CDR3 DNA follows: TGCGCCAGTCGGACTAGCGGGATGGGGGATACGCAGTATTTT.